This TCR beta chain was obtained from a study of shared clonotypes between healthy human individuals. The overall study: The study used three CD4 naive, three CD4 memory, two CD8 naive and one CD8 memory plate per donor. Regarding the study as a whole: Roughly 5.3% of naive CD4 clonotypes were common to a handful of donors.

Germline assignment: CDR1 SGHRS and CDR2 YFSETQ. CDR3 length: 16 residues. J lost 4 bases, V lost 3 bases, and 7 bases had no gene match. Of note for this clone: Its specificity is unknown.

Every one of the donors was a Caucasian adult that lived in Nashville, Tennessee. Each PCR replicate from the sorted subsets contained about 200 ng DNA, which is tens of thousands of T cell genomes. Measured with immunoSEQ multiplex PCR; TCRdb has only the in-frame clones, and not every one. Of 1.4 million to 1.5 million clones in the sample, roughly 96% were seen once. V is TRBV5-1 and J is TRBJ2-6; 7 nucleotides align to TRBD1. The sequence came from a man aged 25-45 years in good health. Sample: naive CD4+ T cells sorted from blood. Specified subset: CD45RA+ positively selected. DNA of the CDR3: TGCGCCAGCAGCTCGGGACAGCCGGGAGGGGCCAACGTCCTGACTTTC. Its protein is CASSSGQPGGANVLTF.